The next 21 T cell receptor beta chains were all read from a single sample in a study of shared clonotypes between healthy human individuals. Generated by immunoSEQ multiplex PCR, the TCRdb table keeps only in-frame clones and is missing some. The sample records 850,000 to 1,100,000 clones, 77% being singletons. Source material: memory CD4+ T cells from PBMCs. Subset of the sample: CD45RA-negative fraction. The receptors here all came from a man younger than 35 in good health. Some clones in this sample may be carry-over from other donors' samples.

The chain couples TRBV11-3 to TRBJ2-1; the D gene is possibly TRBD1 (5 bases). Germline V gives CDR1 SGHNT, CDR2 YENEEA. The CDR3 has 13 residues. V lost 3 bases, J lost 9 bases, and 12 bases lay in between. CDR3 amino acids: CASSLDPQGEQFF. The CDR3 nucleotides are TGTGCCAGCAGCTTGGACCCTCAGGGTGAGCAGTTCTTC.

There are many counts of this clone. This chain joins TRBV4-1 and TRBJ2-5; 9 bases match TRBD1. The V gene's germline CDR1 is MGHRA and CDR2 YSYEKL. Trimming at V came to 0 bases and at J to 4 bases, leaving 6 bases not matched to a gene. This CDR3 comprises 16 residues. CDR3 in DNA: TGCGCCAGCAGCCAAGAGGGGACAGGGAGTGGAGAGACCCAGTACTTC. Translated, it gives CASSQEGTGSGETQYF.

On this clone itself: This may be a read error, as it is one base from a much larger clone. This chain uses TRBV6-5 with TRBJ1-1; no reliable D call. This CDR3 spans 12 amino acids. Germline V CDR1 and CDR2: MNHEY, SVGAGI. With 5 bases removed from V and 0 bases from J, the gap between germline ends came to 4 bases. The CDR3 region has the DNA TGTGCCAGCAGTAGAATGAACACTGAAGCTTTCTTT. Its translation: CASSRMNTEAFF.

The rearrangement joins TRBV27 to TRBJ2-2; D might be TRBD2 (6 bases). The germline V and J ends were trimmed by 8 bases and 6 bases, with 10 bases remaining between them. Germline assignment: CDR1 MNHEY and CDR2 SMNVEV (reference sequence). The CDR3 has 12 residues. CDR3 coding DNA: TGTGCCAGCTGCCGGGAGTCCGGGGAGCTGTTTTTT. It yields the protein CASCRESGELFF.

This chain uses TRBV27 with TRBJ1-3; unclear D gene. V was trimmed by 3 bases and J by 2 bases, leaving 11 bases between them. Germline CDR1 and CDR2: MNHEY and SMNVEV (reference sequence). This CDR3 contains 15 residues. CDR3 coding DNA: TGTGCCAGCAGTTTTCGGCTACACCCTGGAAACACCATATATTTT. Encoded protein: CASSFRLHPGNTIYF.

The genes are TRBV6-1 and TRBJ1-4, with a weak D call TRBD1 (5 bases). The CDR3 loop spans 15 amino acids. The V and J ends lost 3 bases and 8 bases respectively, with 16 bases between them. CDR1 is MNHNS and CDR2 is SASEGT in the germline V gene. CDR3: CASSDSPSGGEKLFF. The CDR3 coding sequence is TGTGCCAGCAGTGATTCGCCCTCGGGGGGGGAAAAACTGTTTTTT.

The chain is built from TRBV7-9 and TRBJ1-2; D not certain. CDR3 size: 13 residues. Deletions cut 4 bases from V and 0 bases from J, with 6 bases between. The germline V gene has CDR1 SEHNR and CDR2 FQNEAQ (reference sequence). CDR3 bases: TGTGCCAGCAGCTATCAGCCTAACTATGGCTACACCTTC. Its protein product is CASSYQPNYGYTF.

The rearrangement links TRBV27 to TRBJ2-7; 12 positions agree with TRBD1. The J segment lost 7 bases and the V segment lost 4 bases, leaving 11 bases of the junction unmatched. The CDR3 length is 16 residues. Per the germline V gene, CDR1 is MNHEY and CDR2 is SMNVEV (reference sequence). The CDR3 nucleotides are TGTGCCAGCAGTTACGTCCCGGGACAGGGGGCGGGGGAGCAGTACTTC. Translating it yields CASSYVPGQGAGEQYF.

This chain uses TRBV11-2 with TRBJ2-7; 8 bases line up with TRBD1. Germline values: CDR1 SGHAT, CDR2 FQNNGV. The trim removed 1 base at V and 2 bases at J, leaving 7 bases unmatched. This CDR3 has 16 residues. The CDR3 nucleotides are TGTGCCAGCAGCTTAGTTACCGGGACAGGCACCTACGAGCAGTACTTC. Amino acids: CASSLVTGTGTYEQYF.

This sequence joins TRBV5-8 and TRBJ1-6, with 12 bases matching TRBD1. The germline V gene has CDR1 SGHTS and CDR2 YDEGEE. After removal of 7 bases from V and 7 bases from J, the junction contained 12 bases not matched to a gene. The CDR3 totals 17 residues. This chain's CDR3 is CASPGQGANFWNSPLHF. CDR3 bases: TGTGCCAGCCCGGGACAGGGGGCGAATTTTTGGAATTCACCCCTCCACTTT.

This clone came up once. With only one base between it and a far larger clone, this is likely a read error. Other DNA sequences in the sample encode the same CDR3. The chain links TRBV29-1 to TRBJ1-1; TRBD1 might be the D (5 bases). V was trimmed by 3 bases and J by 1 base, leaving 18 bases between them. The CDR3 contains 16 residues. Germline CDR1 reads SQVTM; CDR2 reads ANQGSEA. CDR3 sequence (DNA): TGCAGCGTTGACCATCGGTGGGGGAGGGCGAACACTGAAGCTTTCTTT. Translation gives CSVDHRWGRANTEAFF.

As concerns this clone: Other DNA sequences in the sample encode the same CDR3. The V and J genes are TRBV15 and TRBJ1-1; D might be TRBD1 (5 bases). CDR1 is LNHNV and CDR2 is YYDKDF in the germline V gene (reference sequence). This CDR3 is 15 amino acids long. V gave up 3 bases and J gave up 1 base, with 12 bases separating them. The CDR3 protein is CATSRGGTGNTEAFF. The CDR3 DNA is TGTGCCACCAGCAGGGGAGGGACGGGGAACACTGAAGCTTTCTTT.

This chain joins TRBV5-3 and TRBJ2-4; perhaps TRBD2 as D (6 bases). TRBV5-3 counts as an open reading frame of uncertain function. This CDR3 has 15 amino acids. V dropped 5 bases and J dropped 9 bases, with 21 bases sitting between them. The CDR3 protein is CARRDGTGKGGIQYF. The CDR3 nucleotides are TGTGCCAGAAGGGACGGGACCGGAAAGGGAGGCATTCAGTACTTC.

The gene calls are TRBV28 and TRBJ2-5; weak D call: TRBD2 (6 bases). Trimming removed 8 bases from V and 5 bases from J, with 18 bases in between. This CDR3 has 14 residues. Germline CDR1 reads MDHEN; CDR2 reads SYDVKM. CDR3 DNA: TGTGCCAGCCCCATCTGGGGGGTGGGGGAGACCCAGTACTTC. Translating it yields CASPIWGVGETQYF.

V and J are TRBV30 and TRBJ1-6, with TRBD1 matching 8 bases. The CDR3 is 13 amino acids. V lost 3 bases, J lost 9 bases, and 4 bases stayed unmatched. The V gene's germline CDR1 is GTSNPN and CDR2 SVGIG (reference sequence). CDR3 protein: CAWRQGAGSPLHF. The CDR3 nucleotides are TGTGCCTGGAGGCAGGGGGCGGGTTCACCCCTCCACTTT.

This chain connects TRBV27 to TRBJ2-7; D is perhaps TRBD2 (5 bases). V gave up 2 bases and J gave up 2 bases, with 13 bases separating them. The CDR3 runs 15 residues. From germline, CDR1 is MNHEY and CDR2 SMNVEV (reference sequence). CDR3 nucleotide sequence: TGTGCCAGCAGTTTAGGAGGCTCCTCAACCTACGAGCAGTACTTC. This translates into CASSLGGSSTYEQYF.

Turning to this clone: The sample carries other DNA sequences with the same CDR3. The V call is TRBV28, the J call TRBJ1-2, with D possibly matching TRBD1 (5 bases). CDR3 length: 15 residues. V lost 1 base to trimming and J lost 2 bases, with 11 bases between them. Germline V gives CDR1 MDHEN, CDR2 SYDVKM. The CDR3 spells CASSLSPGQNYGYTF. CDR3 nucleotide sequence: TGTGCCAGCAGTTTATCTCCAGGACAAAACTATGGCTACACCTTC.

This clone was found a few times. The chain combines TRBV18 with TRBJ2-5; D gene uncertain. This CDR3 is 15 amino acids long. Per germline, CDR1 KGHSH and CDR2 LQKENI. V lost 4 bases, J lost 2 bases, and 14 bases lay in between. The CDR3 sequence: CASSRETPLQETQYF. CDR3 nucleotide sequence: TGTGCCAGCTCACGGGAAACCCCCCTGCAAGAGACCCAGTACTTC.

J is TRBJ2-6 and V is TRBV30, with 8 positions matching TRBD2. Germline CDR1 reads GTSNPN; CDR2 reads SVGIG (reference sequence). This CDR3 has 18 residues. J lost 3 bases, V lost 6 bases, and 16 bases had no gene match. This CDR3 is CACPGTRAMFRGANVLTF. CDR3 sequence (DNA): TGTGCCTGCCCTGGGACTAGAGCAATGTTCCGTGGGGCCAACGTCCTGACTTTC.

The DNA for the CDR3 is TGTGCCAGCTCACCGTACGGGACTTTGAACGAGCAGTACTTC. Its protein product is CASSPYGTLNEQYF. The rearrangement links TRBV18 to TRBJ2-7, with D possibly being TRBD2 (6 bases). V shed 3 bases and J shed 5 bases, with 14 bases lying between them. Germline-derived CDR1 and CDR2 are KGHSH and LQKENI. CDR3 length equals 14 residues.

This clone came up once. The sample carries other DNA sequences with the same CDR3. The chain recombines TRBV27 with TRBJ2-7; tentatively, D is TRBD1 or TRBD2 (5 bases each). The CDR3 length is 14 residues. Trimming took off 5 bases at V and 0 bases at J, with 11 bases between the two ends. The germline V gene encodes CDR1 MNHEY and CDR2 SMNVEV (reference sequence). CDR3 bases: TGTGCCAGCAGTCCACGGGACCTCTCCTACGAGCAGTACTTC. It yields the protein CASSPRDLSYEQYF.